This paragraph reports one T cell receptor beta chain. Only a few counts were recorded for this clonotype. The target of this receptor is not known. One base away there is no much larger clone; base qualities are not given. From the cysteine through the phenylalanine, the CDR3 covers 15 amino acids. The only DNA kept is the CDR3, 45 bases in frame from the first base. From a lookup of the germline V gene (reference sequence), CDR1 and CDR2 are MNHEY and SMNVEV. V was cut back by 3 bases and J by 3 bases, leaving a gap of 12 bases between them. The data were obtained in a study of T cell repertoires in cytomegalovirus infection (dated by TCRdb to about 2019). With regard to the full study: Donor HLA type was relevant to the analysis, as public TCR beta signatures indicated carriage of CMV infection together with the matching HLA type.

Sequencing relied on an Illumina HiSeq 1500. TCRdb reanalyzed the raw reads on its own, using fastp at Q25 for trimming and MiXCR for clone calling, and kept in-frame beta chains. Every CDR3 protein is listed once, alongside the most common genes and DNA of its rows. In all, the sample holds about 230,000 distinct CDR3 sequences, and approximately 22% of those were seen once. The top ten clonotypes cover 18% of the sample. What the work shows at the level of the full study, not this receptor alone: In both this cohort and an independent cohort of more than 350 donors, the cumulative frequency of public TCR beta family members distinguished carriers of CMV infection plus the relevant HLA type. In the ex vivo response, HLA-C-restricted CMV-specific TCR beta clonotypes were dominant, and in two of eight donors the single most frequent clonotype came from this HLA-C-restricted group.

Here the chain combines TRBV27 and TRBJ2-1; the D gene is perhaps TRBD2, on 6 matching bases. This receptor was identified in a human donor in good health (CMV status not recorded). Some clones in this sample may be carry-over from other donors' samples. Sequenced sample: CD8+ T cells from PBMCs. CDR3 sequence: CASSLGLGFYNEQFF. The DNA sequence is given as TGTGCCAGCAGTTTGGGACTGGGGTTCTACAATGAGCAGTTCTTC.